Listed below are T cell receptor beta chains from one sample, sequenced in a study of Graves' ophthalmopathy and Graves' hyperthyroidism. In TCRdb, the multiplex PCR reads were re-called with MiXCR into one record per CDR3 protein. The sample shows around 1,000,000 distinct CDR3 sequences, about 38% of them seen only once. The sequencing sample was made of peripheral blood or thyroid tissue (not recorded which). Source of these receptors: an adult man with Graves' hyperthyroidism. Each CDR3 is given with its conserved first and last residue. D genes are given only for firm matches. Clone size appears in some rows only: once, few, many, or a class for an expanded clone.

CDR3 DNA	CDR3 protein	V gene	J gene	clone size	D gene
TGTGCCAGCAGCGTCGGAGCGGGGACTGGATGGCCCCAGCATTTT	CASSVGAGTGWPQHF	TRBV7-8	TRBJ1-5	-	-
TGCGCCAGCAGCTTGGCGGGGTCGTGGCGGGCCGGGGAGCTGTTTTTT	CASSLAGSWRAGELFF	TRBV5-1	TRBJ2-2	-	-
TGTGCCAGCAGCCTGACCGGGGACAAACTGTTTTTT	CASSLTGDKLFF	TRBV9	TRBJ1-4	-	-
TGTGCCAGCAGCTCAACTAGTTTCTCCAATGAGCAGTTCTTC	CASSSTSFSNEQFF	TRBV7-6	TRBJ2-1	-	-
TGCGCCTGCAGTGCCGGGGGCCACACCGGGGAGCTGTTTTTT	CACSAGGHTGELFF	TRBV10-2	TRBJ2-2	once	-
TGTGCCAGCAGTTCTACAGGGGATGGCTACACCTTC	CASSSTGDGYTF	TRBV12-3/TRBV12-4	TRBJ1-2	many	TRBD1
TGTGCCAGCAGTTTAAGTGGCAGGGTTTCTGGAAACACCATATATTTT	CASSLSGRVSGNTIYF	TRBV12-3/TRBV12-4	TRBJ1-3	-	-
TGTGCCAGCAGCTTAGGACAGGGAACCGGGGAGCTGTTTTTT	CASSLGQGTGELFF	TRBV7-2	TRBJ2-2	many	TRBD1
TGCGCCAGCAGCCAAGATTTTGGCGGGAGGCCCCCGGAGACCCAGTACTTC	CASSQDFGGRPPETQYF	TRBV4-3	TRBJ2-5	few	TRBD2
TGTGCCAGCAGCCAAAGGGACGGCTCCTACGAGCAGTACTTC	CASSQRDGSYEQYF	TRBV12-3/TRBV12-4	TRBJ2-7	-	-
TGCAGTGCAACTCCCGGGGGGGTCCAAGAGACCCAGTACTTC	CSATPGGVQETQYF	TRBV20-1	TRBJ2-5	-	TRBD2
TGCGCCAGCAGCTTGGGATCCGGGACAGGGAATGAAAAACTGTTTTTT	CASSLGSGTGNEKLFF	TRBV5-1	TRBJ1-4	few	TRBD1
TGTGCCAGTAGACCCCAGGGTCTTAGCAATCAGCCCCAGCATTTT	CASRPQGLSNQPQHF	TRBV19	TRBJ1-5	many	-
TGTGCCAGCAGTTCCCCAGGGACAGTTGGAAACACCATATATTTT	CASSSPGTVGNTIYF	TRBV25-1	TRBJ1-3	once	TRBD1
TGTGCCACCAGCATTCGAGGGACAGGGGGCCGTCTGAACGCTTTCTTT	CATSIRGTGGRLNAFF	TRBV15	TRBJ1-1	-	TRBD1
TGTGCCAGCAGCAAAATCGGGGGGGAGACCCAGTACTTC	CASSKIGGETQYF	TRBV6-1	TRBJ2-5	-	TRBD2
TGTGCCAGCAGTTCCTCCGCGAGGGGGTCAAACGAGCAGTACTTC	CASSSSARGSNEQYF	TRBV6-5	TRBJ2-7	few	-
TGTGCCAGCAGTGTGGGGATTGGAATAACACCCCTCCACTTT	CASSVGIGITPLHF	TRBV2	TRBJ1-6	-	-
TGTGCCAGCAGTGAATTGGTCGGGGAAGAGACCCAGTACTTC	CASSELVGEETQYF	TRBV25-1	TRBJ2-5	many	-
TGTGCCACCAGCAGTTTAGCCGGGACGAACACTGAAGCTTTCTTT	CATSSLAGTNTEAFF	TRBV15	TRBJ1-1	once	-
TGCAGTGCTAGTCCTAGCGGGAGGGGAGAGACCCAGTACTTC	CSASPSGRGETQYF	TRBV20-1	TRBJ2-5	once	TRBD2
TGCAGCGTTGGGGCCATGGGTTATGGCTACACCTTC	CSVGAMGYGYTF	TRBV29-1	TRBJ1-2	-	-
TGTGCCAGCAGTGTACAGGGGAACACTGAAGCTTTCTTT	CASSVQGNTEAFF	TRBV5-1	TRBJ1-1	many	-
TGTGCCAGCGTTCCGGATGCGAACACCGGGGAGCTGTTTTTT	CASVPDANTGELFF	TRBV7-9	TRBJ2-2	many	-
TGTGCCAGCAGCCCGGGACAGGGGGGGACCCTAGACACCGGGGAGCTGTTTTTT	CASSPGQGGTLDTGELFF	TRBV7-6	TRBJ2-2	many	TRBD1
TGCAGCGTTGGCAGTAACCCCCAGCATTTT	CSVGSNPQHF	TRBV29-1	TRBJ1-5	-	-
TGTGCCAGCAGCTTAGCTGGGTTGGAAGCTTTCTTT	CASSLAGLEAFF	TRBV7-2	TRBJ1-1	many	-
TGTGCCAGCAGCTTAGTAGGGGTAGGAAACGCCTATGGCTACACCTTC	CASSLVGVGNAYGYTF	TRBV7-2	TRBJ1-2	many	-
TGCGCCAGCAACCCGCGAGGGGGTTCGCAAGAGACCCAGTACTTC	CASNPRGGSQETQYF	TRBV5-1	TRBJ2-5	once	-
TGTGCCACCAGCAGAGAAGGTAACGGAGGGTACGAGCAGTACTTC	CATSREGNGGYEQYF	TRBV15	TRBJ2-7	many	-
TGTGCCAGCAGGGGGGGCTGGACAGCGAACACTGAAGCTTTCTTT	CASRGGWTANTEAFF	TRBV12-3/TRBV12-4	TRBJ1-1	few	-
TGCAGCTTAGCAGGCGGGGCCTACGAGCAGTACTTC	CSLAGGAYEQYF	TRBV29-1	TRBJ2-7	-	-
TGCAGTGCTAGCGTCCTAGCTTCCTACGAGCAGTACTTC	CSASVLASYEQYF	TRBV20-1	TRBJ2-7	many	-
TGCAGTGCTCCCGCTGACCGGGGCTACACCTTC	CSAPADRGYTF	TRBV20-1	TRBJ1-2	many	-
TGTGCCACCAGCAGAGGGGGGGTACGGGCCAACGTCCTGACTTTC	CATSRGGVRANVLTF	TRBV15	TRBJ2-6	few	-
TGTGCCAGCAGCGTAGGGGACACCAATCAGCCCCAGCATTTT	CASSVGDTNQPQHF	TRBV9	TRBJ1-5	many	-
TGCGCCAGCAGCTTGATGACAGGGGGGAGCAATCAGCCCCAGCATTTT	CASSLMTGGSNQPQHF	TRBV9	TRBJ1-5	-	TRBD1
TGTGCCAGCAGCCAAATTGGCGGGGGCCAAGAGACCCAGTACTTC	CASSQIGGGQETQYF	TRBV7-3	TRBJ2-5	many	TRBD2
TGTGCCAGCAGTCAAGGACAGGTCCCCAACGAGCAGTACTTC	CASSQGQVPNEQYF	TRBV6-1	TRBJ2-7	few	TRBD1
TGTGCCTGGAGCCTAACCGGGACAGGGAACACCGGGGAGCTGTTTTTT	CAWSLTGTGNTGELFF	TRBV2	TRBJ2-2	-	TRBD1
TGCAGCGTTGTCGAGGGGACTGGGGCCAACGTCCTGACTTTC	CSVVEGTGANVLTF	TRBV29-1	TRBJ2-6	many	-
TGCAGCGTTGTGGGGACAGGGGTTTCCTACGAGCAGTACTTC	CSVVGTGVSYEQYF	TRBV29-1	TRBJ2-7	many	TRBD1
TGTGCCAGCAGCCCGACCTCGGACGGGACACGGCACACTTCGGCAACTAATGAAAAACTGTTTTTT	CASSPTSDGTRHTSATNEKLFF	TRBV5-6	TRBJ1-4	-	-
TGTGCCAGCAGTTACGTTCCTAGCAATCAGCCCCAGCATTTT	CASSYVPSNQPQHF	TRBV6-5	TRBJ1-5	-	-
TGTGCCATCAGTGAGGGGGCCTTGGGGGCTTTCTTT	CAISEGALGAFF	TRBV10-3	TRBJ1-1	-	-
TGTGCCAGCAGGAGAGCGGGGGGATGGGCAGATACGCAGTATTTT	CASRRAGGWADTQYF	TRBV6-6	TRBJ2-3	many	TRBD2
TGTGCCAGCAGTTTGTCGGGACGGTCCAATCAGCCCCAGTACTTC	CASSLSGRSNQPQYF	TRBV12-3/TRBV12-4	TRBJ2-5	-	-
TGTGCCAGCAGGGGGATTTACAATCAGCCCCAGCATTTT	CASRGIYNQPQHF	TRBV12-3/TRBV12-4	TRBJ1-5	-	-
TGTGCCAGCAGCCGGACGCCGGTCCCCCGGGCGGAGGAGCAGTACTTC	CASSRTPVPRAEEQYF	TRBV7-8	TRBJ2-7	many	-
TGCAGTGCAACTTCCTACAATGAGCAGTTCTTC	CSATSYNEQFF	TRBV20-1	TRBJ2-1	-	-
TGTGCCAGCAGCCCTCGGGACCCCGACACCGGGGAGCTGTTTTTT	CASSPRDPDTGELFF	TRBV9	TRBJ2-2	few	-
TGCGCCAGCAGTGCCGGACTAGCGGGGGGTCAGCCCCAGCATTTT	CASSAGLAGGQPQHF	TRBV10-2	TRBJ1-5	-	-
TGTGCCACCAAGGGGGGCGGAGGCTATAGCTCCTACGAGCAGTACTTC	CATKGGGGYSSYEQYF	TRBV24-1	TRBJ2-7	-	-
TGTGCCAGCAGTGAAGGCAGGTCGAAGGGTAGCGGGAGACATACCGGGGAGCTGTTTTTT	CASSEGRSKGSGRHTGELFF	TRBV2	TRBJ2-2	many	TRBD2
TGTGCCATCAGTGACCTGGGTGGAAACACCATATATTTT	CAISDLGGNTIYF	TRBV10-3	TRBJ1-3	many	-
TGCGCCACCCATCGGACAGACACCGGGGAGCTGTTTTTT	CATHRTDTGELFF	TRBV10-2	TRBJ2-2	many	-
TGTGCCAGCAGCTTAGAGGCGGGCCTCTCCTACGAGCAGTACTTC	CASSLEAGLSYEQYF	TRBV7-6	TRBJ2-7	many	-
TGTGCCAGCAGCCGAGGACTAGCGGGAAACTCTGGGGCCAACGTCCTGACTTTC	CASSRGLAGNSGANVLTF	TRBV7-9	TRBJ2-6	-	TRBD2
TGTGCCAGCAGCTTGGAGGCAGGCACCTATGGCTACACCTTC	CASSLEAGTYGYTF	TRBV5-4	TRBJ1-2	-	-
TGTGCCAGCAGCACCGGGACACCGTTCACCATATATTTT	CASSTGTPFTIYF	TRBV6-1	TRBJ1-3	-	-